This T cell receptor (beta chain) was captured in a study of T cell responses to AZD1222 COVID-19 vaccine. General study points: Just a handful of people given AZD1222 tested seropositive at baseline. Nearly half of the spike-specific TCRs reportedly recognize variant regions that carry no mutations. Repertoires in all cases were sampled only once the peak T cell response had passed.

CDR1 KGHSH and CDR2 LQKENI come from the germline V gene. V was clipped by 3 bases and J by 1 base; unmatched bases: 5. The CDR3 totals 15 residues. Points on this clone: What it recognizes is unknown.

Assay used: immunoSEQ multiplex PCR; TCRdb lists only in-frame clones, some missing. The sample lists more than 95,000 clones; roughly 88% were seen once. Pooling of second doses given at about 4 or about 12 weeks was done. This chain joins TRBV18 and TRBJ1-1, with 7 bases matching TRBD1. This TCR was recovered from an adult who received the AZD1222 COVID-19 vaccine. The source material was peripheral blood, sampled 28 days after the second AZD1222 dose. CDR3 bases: TGTGCCAGCTCACCGGGGGACAGATGGAACACTGAAGCTTTCTTT. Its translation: CASSPGDRWNTEAFF. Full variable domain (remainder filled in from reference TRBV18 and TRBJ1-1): NAGVMQNPRHLVRRRGQEARLRCSPMKGHSHVYWYRQLPEEGLKFMVYLQKENIIDESGMPKERFSAEFPKEGPSILRIQQVVRGDSAAYFCASSPGDRWNTEAFFGQGTRLTVV.